The 12 T cell receptor beta chains listed next were all sequenced from one sample in a study of blood T cells in healthy people across ages. PCR was performed a second time for about 7 to 12 cycles using a sample-barcoded 5' primer and a J-beta primer mix. In TCRdb, the 5' RACE reads were re-called with MiXCR into one record per CDR3 protein. The sample includes some 1.7 million distinct CDR3 sequences, under 30% of them seen just once. The source material was blood. The receptors originated from a woman in her twenties or thirties in good health.

The chain has TRBV3-1 and TRBJ2-1; 9 bases are shared with TRBD2. Trimming at V came to 4 bases and at J to 4 bases, leaving 11 bases not matched to a gene. Looked up from germline, CDR1 is LGHDT and CDR2 is YNNKEL (reference sequence). CDR3 length equals 17 residues. The CDR3 DNA reads TGTGCCAGCAGCCTGATCAAGCGGGGGGCTACTTACAATGAGCAGTTCTTC. The encoded protein is CASSLIKRGATYNEQFF.

This clonotype was recorded at least ten times. The chain combines TRBV6-5 with TRBJ2-1; D is unresolved. Looked up from germline, CDR1 is MNHEY and CDR2 is SVGAGI. The CDR3 is 15 residues long. V was pared by 2 bases and J by 0 bases, with 8 bases between. CDR3 protein: CASSYRTSSYNEQFF. For the CDR3, the DNA is TGTGCCAGCAGTTACAGGACCAGCTCCTACAATGAGCAGTTCTTC.

The gene calls are TRBV12-3 or TRBV12-4 and TRBJ1-2, with a tentative D call TRBD1 (6 bases). The V end was cut by 3 bases, the J end by 8 bases, with 13 bases between. The CDR3 has 13 residues. The CDR3 DNA is TGTGCCAGCAGTTTTGGGGGGCCGGGGGGCTACACCTTC. Protein product: CASSFGGPGGYTF.

Turning to this clonotype: This likely comes from a read error, as the CDR3 has no conserved phenylalanine or tryptophan at its end. V gene TRBV7-2 combines with J gene TRBJ2-5; 7 nucleotides align to TRBD2. The better agreement between TRBJ2-7 and the DNA end casts doubt on the J call. CDR1 is SGHTA and CDR2 is FQGNSA in the germline V gene. The CDR3 consists of 16 residues. The CDR3 loop reads CASSRGGGWDSYEQYL. CDR3 coding DNA: TGTGCCAGCAGCCGCGGGGGAGGGTGGGATTCCTACGAGCAGTACTTA.

The rearrangement uses TRBV7-2 and TRBJ2-3, with 10 positions matching TRBD2. Germline CDR1 is SGHTA and CDR2 is FQGNSA. The CDR3 has 16 residues. V gave up 4 bases and J gave up 1 base; unmatched junction bases: 5. CDR3 bases: TGTGCCAGCAGCTCTAGCGGGGGACCTGGCACAGATACGCAGTATTTT. Encoded protein: CASSSSGGPGTDTQYF. The full variable domain, its missing parts supplied by reference TRBV7-2 and TRBJ2-3, is GAGVSQSPSNKVTEKGKDVELRCDPISGHTALYWYRQSLGQGLEFLIYFQGNSAPDKSGLPSDRFSAERTGGSVSTLTIQRTQQEDSAVYLCASSSSGGPGTDTQYFGPGTRLTVL.

About this clonotype: A much larger clone lies a single base off, so this may be a read error. The rearrangement joins TRBV4-1 to TRBJ1-2; 7 bases are a match to TRBD1. The CDR3 spans 14 residues. The ends lost 0 bases at V and 8 bases at J; junction bases unmatched: 6. From germline, CDR1 is MGHRA and CDR2 YSYEKL. The CDR3 nucleotides read TGCGCCAGCAGCCAAGATCGCCAGGGGGTCGGCTACACCTTC. It encodes CASSQDRQGVGYTF.

The CDR3 spells CASSLRGGRSYNEQFF. The DNA of the CDR3 is TGTGCCAGCAGCCTAAGGGGAGGTAGATCCTACAATGAGCAGTTCTTC. The V call is TRBV7-8, the J call TRBJ2-1, with D possibly TRBD2 on 6 matching bases. The CDR3 length is 16 residues. V lost 5 bases to trimming and J lost 1 base, with 15 bases between them. The germline V gene has CDR1 SGHVS and CDR2 FQNEAQ. The variable domain in full, with the rest retrieved from reference TRBV7-8 and TRBJ2-1, is GAGVSQSPRYKVAKRGQDVALRCDPISGHVSLFWYQQALGQGPEFLTYFQNEAQLDKSGLPSDRFFAERPEGSVSTLKIQRTQQEDSAVYLCASSLRGGRSYNEQFFGPGTRLTVL.

This clonotype was detected only a few times. The chain recombines TRBV10-2 with TRBJ1-2, with 11 bases lining up with TRBD1. Unmatched junction bases numbered 9, after V lost 8 bases and J lost 7 bases. Germline CDR1 and CDR2: WSHSY and SAAADI. The CDR3 length is 14 residues. CDR3 amino acids: CASGQGADLSGYTF. CDR3 DNA: TGCGCCAGCGGACAGGGGGCCGATCTAAGTGGCTACACCTTC.

The chain recombines TRBV20-1 with TRBJ2-5; the D call may be TRBD1 or TRBD2 (5 bases each). This CDR3 has 15 residues. Looked up from germline, CDR1 is DFQATT and CDR2 is SNEGSKA (reference sequence). V was trimmed by 8 bases and J by 2 bases, leaving 21 bases between them. The CDR3 loop reads CSSQRDPWRQETQYF. CDR3 DNA sequence: TGCAGTTCCCAAAGGGACCCTTGGAGGCAAGAGACCCAGTACTTC.

This clonotype was found a few times. The chain is built from TRBV7-2 and TRBJ2-3; D unresolved. V was shortened by 5 bases and J by 3 bases, with 12 bases between the two germline ends. The CDR3 consists of 14 residues. Germline V gives CDR1 SGHTA, CDR2 FQGNSA. The CDR3 sequence: CASSPLDRTDTQYF. CDR3 DNA sequence: TGTGCCAGCAGCCCCCTAGATAGGACAGATACGCAGTATTTT.

This clonotype turned up a few times. The chain uses TRBV4-2 and TRBJ2-5; D gene uncertain. The germline V gene encodes CDR1 LGHNA and CDR2 YNFKEQ. The CDR3 length is 14 residues. The germline V and J ends were trimmed by 0 bases and 2 bases, with 7 bases remaining between them. CDR3 sequence reads: CASSQESRQETQYF. CDR3 nucleotide sequence: TGTGCCAGCAGCCAAGAATCCAGACAAGAGACCCAGTACTTC.

A note on this clonotype: A much larger clone lies one base from this, so it may be a read error. J is TRBJ2-1 and V is TRBV12-3 or TRBV12-4, with D tentatively TRBD2 (6 bases). This CDR3 comprises 15 residues. V was clipped by 3 bases and J by 4 bases, with 13 bases between them. CDR3 sequence (DNA): TGTGCCAGCAGTTTGAGGCGGGAAGATTACAATGAGCAGTTCTTC. The encoded protein is CASSLRREDYNEQFF.